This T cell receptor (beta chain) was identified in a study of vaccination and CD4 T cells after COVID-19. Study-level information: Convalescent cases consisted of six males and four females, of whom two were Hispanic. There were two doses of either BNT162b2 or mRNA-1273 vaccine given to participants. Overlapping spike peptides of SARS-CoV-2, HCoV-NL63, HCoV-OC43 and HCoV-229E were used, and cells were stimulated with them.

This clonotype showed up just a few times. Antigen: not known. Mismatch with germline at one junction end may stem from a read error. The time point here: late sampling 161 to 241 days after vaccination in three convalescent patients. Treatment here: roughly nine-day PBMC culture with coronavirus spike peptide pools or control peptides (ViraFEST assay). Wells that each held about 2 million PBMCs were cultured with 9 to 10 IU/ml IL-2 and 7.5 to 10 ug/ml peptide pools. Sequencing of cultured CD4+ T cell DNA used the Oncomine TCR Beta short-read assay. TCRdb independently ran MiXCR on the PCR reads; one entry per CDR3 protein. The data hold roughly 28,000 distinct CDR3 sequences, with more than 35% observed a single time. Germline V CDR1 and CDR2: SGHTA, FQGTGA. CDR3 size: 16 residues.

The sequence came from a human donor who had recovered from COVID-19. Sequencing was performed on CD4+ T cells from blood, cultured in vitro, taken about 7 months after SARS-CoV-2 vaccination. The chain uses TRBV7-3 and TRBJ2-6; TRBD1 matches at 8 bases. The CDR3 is CASSVTGGSGANVLTF. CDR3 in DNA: TGTGCCAGCAGCGTAACAGGGGGCTCTGGGGCCAACGTCCTGACTTTC.